This T cell receptor (beta chain) was documented in a study of blood T cell repertoires in COVID-19. Study summary: Both acute and convalescent COVID-19 samples were obtained from the United States, Italy and Spain.

Germline V lookup: CDR1 SQVTM, CDR2 ANQGSEA. V was cut by 4 bases and J by 5 bases, with 20 bases left in between. The CDR3 runs to 15 residues. In the authors' workflow: Amplifying reference gene primers gave estimates of nucleated cell counts. Profiled with immunoSEQ multiplex PCR; TCRdb holds only in-frame clones, not every one. The DNA was the basis for D and trimming; V, J and clone size are from that table. The table lists approximately 240,000 clones, 80% to 85% of them singletons. The clonotype originates from a woman between 25 and 40 years old who had recovered from COVID-19. The rearrangement uses TRBV29-1 and TRBJ1-2; D unclear. What was sequenced was peripheral blood. The CDR3 DNA reads TGCAGCGTTGCACATTCGAGGGCCTCGAGATATGGCTACACCTTC. Translated: CSVAHSRASRYGYTF.